The 31 T cell receptor beta chains in this list originate from one sample, sequenced in a study of T-cell reconstitution after alpha-beta-depleted transplantation in children. Library preparation (for TCRbeta) was performed with unique molecular identifiers. One entry per CDR3 protein, called by TCRdb with MiXCR from the PCR reads. This sample has hundreds of thousands of distinct CDR3 sequences, with 10% to 15% found just once. Here the sequenced sample was PBMCs, mostly from graft donor cells, taken 360 days after TCRalphabeta/CD19-depleted stem cell transplant. These TCRs come from a male patient younger than 18 who had a stem cell transplant for acute myeloid leukemia, so the T cells may come from the graft donor.

V is TRBV20-1 and J is TRBJ2-1, with 10 positions matching TRBD2. Trimming at V came to 3 bases and at J to 4 bases, leaving 9 bases not matched to a gene. The CDR3 runs to 16 residues. Germline values: CDR1 DFQATT, CDR2 SNEGSKA (reference sequence). For the CDR3, the DNA is TGCAGTGCTAGCCCCGTTTTTAGCGGGAGGTACAATGAGCAGTTCTTC. The encoded protein is CSASPVFSGRYNEQFF.

This clonotype was seen repeatedly, ten times or more. V and J are TRBV28 and TRBJ2-7; 8 positions match TRBD1. CDR1 is MDHEN, CDR2 SYDVKM, per germline. The CDR3 spans 13 residues. V shed 9 bases, J shed 2 bases, and the junction held 6 bases outside the gene matches. The CDR3 sequence is CARLDRETYEQYF. In DNA, the CDR3 is TGTGCCAGACTGGACAGGGAGACCTACGAGCAGTACTTC.

This clonotype came up a few times. The chain links TRBV15 to TRBJ2-7; maybe TRBD2 (6 bases). Germline lookup yields CDR1 LNHNV and CDR2 YYDKDF (reference sequence). The CDR3 contains 14 residues. V gave up 0 bases and J gave up 2 bases, with 8 bases separating them. CDR3: CATSRERGTYEQYF. The CDR3 coding sequence is TGTGCCACCAGCAGAGAGCGGGGTACCTACGAGCAGTACTTC.

CDR3 DNA sequence: TGTGCCAGCAGCCCCCGGGGTCTAAGGGCCAAAAACATTCAGTACTTC. As protein: CASSPRGLRAKNIQYF. This chain uses TRBV11-2 with TRBJ2-4, with D tentatively TRBD2 (5 bases). The CDR3 is 16 amino acids. V was shortened by 5 bases and J by 1 base, with 15 bases between the two germline ends. Germline V gene lookup returns CDR1 SGHAT and CDR2 FQNNGV.

The table lists this clonotype with a few counts. V usage is TRBV15 and J usage is TRBJ2-7; D unclear. Germline loops: CDR1 LNHNV, CDR2 YYDKDF (reference sequence). V was cut by 4 bases and J by 0 bases, with 10 bases left in between. The CDR3 has 14 residues. CDR3 nucleotide sequence: TGTGCCACCAGCAAATCACTGACCTCCTACGAGCAGTACTTC. It is translated as CATSKSLTSYEQYF.

This clonotype was counted a few times. The rearrangement uses TRBV28 and TRBJ2-1, with 13 bases that match TRBD2. Losses at the gene ends were 6 bases for V and 4 bases for J; bases not matched to a gene: 9. Germline assignment: CDR1 MDHEN and CDR2 SYDVKM. The CDR3 consists of 17 residues. The CDR3 DNA reads TGTGCCAGCAGCCACCCGACTAGCGGGAGGTCTTACAATGAGCAGTTCTTC. Translating gives CASSHPTSGRSYNEQFF.

Many counts were recorded for this clonotype. The rearrangement uses TRBV9 and TRBJ2-3; TRBD2 aligns across 11 bases. The CDR3 has 17 residues. Germline V gene data show CDR1 as SGDLS and CDR2 as YYNGEE. With V trimmed by 2 bases and J by 3 bases, 8 bases remained unmatched. The CDR3 DNA reads as TGTGCCAGCAGCGTTACCCTAGCGGGAGGCATAACAGATACGCAGTATTTT. The encoded protein is CASSVTLAGGITDTQYF.

The V and J genes are TRBV14 and TRBJ1-1; 8 positions match TRBD1. The germline CDR1 and CDR2 sequences are SGHDN and FVKESK. CDR3 length: 16 amino acids. Trimming at V came to 3 bases and at J to 1 base, leaving 7 bases not matched to a gene. Written as DNA, the CDR3 is TGTGCCAGCAGCCAGCCGGGACAGGCAAAGAACACTGAAGCTTTCTTT. This encodes CASSQPGQAKNTEAFF. Variable domain in full (rest from reference TRBV14 and TRBJ1-1): EAGVTQFPSHSVIEKGQTVTLRCDPISGHDNLYWYRRVMGKEIKFLLHFVKESKQDESGMPNNRFLAERTGGTYSTLKVQPAELEDSGVYFCASSQPGQAKNTEAFFGQGTRLTVV.

This clonotype was counted a few times. The chain links TRBV20-1 to TRBJ2-7; D may be TRBD1 or TRBD2 (5 bases each). V lost 5 bases, J lost 5 bases, and 19 bases lay in between. The CDR3 runs to 14 residues. Germline V gene lookup returns CDR1 DFQATT and CDR2 SNEGSKA (reference sequence). As DNA, the CDR3 is TGCAGTGCTCCCCGTTGGGGGAGTAAGGACGAGCAGTACTTC. Its translation: CSAPRWGSKDEQYF.

The sample holds many counts of this clonotype. V gene TRBV5-1 combines with J gene TRBJ2-1, with 9 bases matching TRBD2. Losses at the gene ends were 0 bases for V and 7 bases for J; bases not matched to a gene: 8. Per the germline V gene, CDR1 is SGHRS and CDR2 is YFSETQ. The CDR3 has 16 amino acids. The DNA for the CDR3 is TGCGCCAGCAGCTTGGTGGGTAGCGGGAGTCTTAATGAGCAGTTCTTC. Its protein product is CASSLVGSGSLNEQFF.

V is TRBV6-5 and J is TRBJ2-1; 7 bases are a match to TRBD1. The V gene end was trimmed by 3 bases and the J gene end by 9 bases; junction bases not matched to a gene: 5. The CDR3 sequence is 13 residues long. Germline assignment: CDR1 MNHEY and CDR2 SVGAGI. The CDR3 DNA reads as TGTGCCAGCAGTTATCCGGGACAGCTTGAGCAGTTCTTC. Amino acids: CASSYPGQLEQFF.

The J gene is TRBJ2-7, the V gene TRBV4-2; TRBD2 matches 15 bases. This CDR3 comprises 18 residues. Germline CDR1 LGHNA, CDR2 YNFKEQ. After removal of 1 base from V and 0 bases from J, the junction contained 4 bases not matched to a gene. The CDR3 sequence is CASSQVGTSGRSSYEQYF. CDR3 coding DNA: TGTGCCAGCAGCCAAGTTGGGACTAGCGGGAGGAGCTCCTACGAGCAGTACTTC.

In this sample, this clonotype turned up a few times. V gene TRBV11-1 combines with J gene TRBJ2-6; D might be TRBD1 (5 bases). V lost 1 base and J 0 bases, leaving 13 bases between the germline ends. The CDR3 is 18 amino acids. Germline values: CDR1 SGHAT, CDR2 FQDESV (reference sequence). The CDR3, as DNA: TGTGCCAGCAGCTTAGGGACCACAGGAATCTCTGGGGCCAACGTCCTGACTTTC. The encoded protein is CASSLGTTGISGANVLTF.

The table lists this clonotype with a few counts. V gene TRBV7-6 combines with J gene TRBJ1-1, with no clear D. Per the germline V gene, CDR1 is SGHVS and CDR2 is FNYEAQ. Trimming shortened V by 2 bases and J by 2 bases, and 15 bases separated the two germline ends. The CDR3 consists of 16 residues. The CDR3 DNA follows: TGTGCCAGCAGCTTATTGCCGGCCTTTCTTAACACTGAAGCTTTCTTT. This encodes CASSLLPAFLNTEAFF.

This clonotype appeared many times. V gene TRBV6-5 combines with J gene TRBJ1-1; TRBD1 agrees at 8 bases. Losses at the gene ends were 4 bases for V and 0 bases for J; bases not matched to a gene: 4. The CDR3 is 15 amino acids. Germline V gene sequence: CDR1 MNHEY, CDR2 SVGAGI. The DNA of the CDR3 is TGTGCCAGCAGTTGGCAGACAGGGGTGAACACTGAAGCTTTCTTT. Translating it yields CASSWQTGVNTEAFF.

The chain has TRBV6-1 and TRBJ2-2, with D perhaps matching TRBD1 (6 bases). V lost 5 bases to trimming and J lost 2 bases, with 15 bases between them. Germline V lookup: CDR1 MNHNS, CDR2 SASEGT. The CDR3 runs 16 residues. CDR3 in DNA: TGTGCCAGCAGTCGCCAGGGGCCGGCTAACACCGGGGAGCTGTTTTTT. It translates to CASSRQGPANTGELFF.

The sample holds a few counts of this clonotype. CDR3 in amino acids: CSARGGVAGATYEQYF. CDR3 nucleotides: TGCAGTGCTAGAGGGGGAGTGGCGGGGGCTACCTACGAGCAGTACTTC. This sequence joins TRBV20-1 and TRBJ2-7; possibly TRBD2 for D (7 bases). The V end lost 1 base, the J end lost 2 bases, and 18 bases lay between the germline ends. From germline, CDR1 is DFQATT and CDR2 SNEGSKA (reference sequence). This CDR3 has 16 amino acids.

CDR3 sequence: CSVEGDRVSEKLFF. The CDR3 DNA follows: TGCAGCGTTGAAGGGGACAGGGTTAGTGAAAAACTGTTTTTT. This chain uses TRBV29-1 with TRBJ1-4, with 9 bases fitting TRBD1. J lost 7 bases, V lost 1 base, and 4 bases had no gene match. The CDR3 is 14 amino acids. Per germline, CDR1 SQVTM and CDR2 ANQGSEA. Based on the CDR3 plus reference TRBV29-1 and TRBJ1-4, the full variable domain is SAVISQKPSRDICQRGTSLTIQCQVDSQVTMMFWYRQQPGQSLTLIATANQGSEATYESGFVIDKFPISRPNLTFSTLTVSNMSPEDSSIYLCSVEGDRVSEKLFFGSGTQLSVL.

There are a few counts of this clonotype. This chain links TRBV14 with TRBJ2-5; 7 positions agree with TRBD2. The CDR3 extends over 18 amino acids. Germline V gene data show CDR1 as SGHDN and CDR2 as FVKESK. The J segment lost 2 bases and the V segment lost 0 bases, leaving 12 bases of the junction unmatched. The CDR3 is CASSQDPRGGRGQETQYF. CDR3 DNA: TGTGCCAGCAGCCAAGATCCGAGGGGCGGGAGAGGTCAAGAGACCCAGTACTTC.

The CDR3 DNA follows: TGTGCCAGCAGCGTAAGAGGGGGCGCGGGAGAGACCCAGTACTTC. It yields the protein CASSVRGGAGETQYF. This sequence joins TRBV9 and TRBJ2-5; 7 positions agree with TRBD1. Per germline, CDR1 SGDLS and CDR2 YYNGEE. V lost 1 base and J lost 4; bases outside the gene matches: 7. CDR3 length equals 15 residues.

This clonotype has more than one count but fewer than ten. The chain employs TRBV9 and TRBJ2-1, with D tentatively TRBD2 (5 bases). Per germline, CDR1 SGDLS and CDR2 YYNGEE. V was cut by 3 bases and J by 6 bases, with 13 bases left in between. This CDR3 region has 14 residues. CDR3 sequence reads: CASSADPLGNEQFF. CDR3 nucleotides: TGTGCCAGCAGCGCCGACCCACTAGGCAATGAGCAGTTCTTC.

This clonotype has more than one count but fewer than ten. CDR3 bases: TGTGCCAGCAGTTTACCTCAGGGGAAACCGAAACTAATGAACACTGAAGCTTTCTTT. Its translation is CASSLPQGKPKLMNTEAFF. The chain carries TRBV28 and TRBJ1-1, with D tentatively TRBD1 (6 bases). The CDR3 has 19 amino acids. Germline V gene sequence: CDR1 MDHEN, CDR2 SYDVKM. The germline V and J ends were trimmed by 2 bases and 0 bases, with 22 bases remaining between them.

This clonotype was seen ten or more times. The chain recombines TRBV27 with TRBJ2-7, with 9 positions matching TRBD2. The CDR3 loop spans 13 amino acids. V lost 3 bases, J lost 4 bases, and 1 base stayed unmatched. Germline CDR1 MNHEY, CDR2 SMNVEV (reference sequence). The CDR3 region has the DNA TGTGCCAGCAGTTTTCTAGCGGGGTACGAGCAGTACTTC. It codes for CASSFLAGYEQYF.

Notes on this clonotype: One base away lies a much larger clone, so this may be a sequencing read error. V usage is TRBV29-1 and J usage is TRBJ2-7; TRBD2 agrees at 11 bases. Germline V gene lookup returns CDR1 SQVTM and CDR2 ANQGSEA. This CDR3 comprises 17 residues. The junction had 15 bases not matched to a gene; V was cut back by 4 bases and J by 4 bases. The CDR3 bases are TGCAGCGTTGGAGGACATCCTAGACTAGCGGGGTTTTACGAGCAGTACGTC. Translating gives CSVGGHPRLAGFYEQYV.

J is TRBJ2-7 and V is TRBV3-1; 11 bases agree with TRBD2. This CDR3 is built from 19 residues. Germline lookup yields CDR1 LGHDT and CDR2 YNNKEL (reference sequence). Trimming removed 2 bases from V and 3 bases from J; junction bases left unmatched: 15. The CDR3 nucleotides are TGTGCCAGCAGCCAAAGAGGGGGAAGAGGACTAGCGGGCTTCTACGAGCAGTACTTC. It yields the protein CASSQRGGRGLAGFYEQYF.

The CDR3 here is CASSLGGGLTYEQYF. The CDR3, as DNA: TGTGCCAGCAGCTTGGGAGGGGGACTAACCTACGAGCAGTACTTC. The V gene is TRBV5-4, the J gene TRBJ2-7, with D possibly matching TRBD2 (7 bases). The CDR3 is 15 residues long. Deletions cut 0 bases from V and 2 bases from J, with 12 bases between. Germline CDR1 SGHNT, CDR2 YYREEE (reference sequence).

In its sample, this clonotype was seen a few times. J is TRBJ1-1 and V is TRBV28; a possible D gene is TRBD1 (6 bases). CDR1 is MDHEN and CDR2 is SYDVKM in the germline V gene. This CDR3 has 13 amino acids. Trimming took 9 bases from V and 1 from J, leaving 12 bases between them. Here the CDR3 DNA reads TGTGCCAGTCTAGGGGGTCAGAACACTGAAGCTTTCTTT. Its protein product is CASLGGQNTEAFF.

This clonotype was detected a few times. Here the CDR3 DNA reads TGTGCCAGCAGCCCACATGGGCTGGCAGGAAAAAACATTCAGTACTTC. Its translation is CASSPHGLAGKNIQYF. The chain joins TRBV7-2 to TRBJ2-4; D uncertain. The CDR3 totals 16 residues. Germline CDR1 SGHTA, CDR2 FQGNSA. Trimming left V 5 bases short and J 4 bases short, with 18 bases between.

The chain combines TRBV27 with TRBJ2-1, with 11 bases identical to TRBD2. V shed 6 bases and J 8 bases; nucleotides not matched to a gene: 9. Germline values: CDR1 MNHEY, CDR2 SMNVEV (reference sequence). There are 15 residues in the CDR3. Here the CDR3 DNA reads TGTGCCAGCAGCCCTACTAGCGGGGGACAGGATGAGCAGTTCTTC. As protein: CASSPTSGGQDEQFF.

This clonotype has only a few counts. The chain links TRBV6-1 to TRBJ1-3; the D is unclear. Germline CDR1 is MNHNS and CDR2 is SASEGT. The CDR3 extends over 16 amino acids. Deletions cut 6 bases from V and 2 bases from J, with 17 bases between. The CDR3 sequence is CASSAAGRWAGNTIYF. CDR3 nucleotides: TGTGCCAGCAGCGCGGCTGGACGGTGGGCTGGAAACACCATATATTTT.

The chain has TRBV6-2 or TRBV6-3 and TRBJ2-1; 7 positions match TRBD2. The CDR3 runs 16 residues. Germline-derived CDR1 and CDR2 are MNHEY and SVGEGT. The ends lost 5 bases at V and 0 bases at J; junction bases unmatched: 7. The DNA of the CDR3 is TGTGCCAGCAGTCCCGTTGGCGGGAGCTCCTACAATGAGCAGTTCTTC. It yields the protein CASSPVGGSSYNEQFF.